These T cell receptor beta chains were read from a single sample in a study of cytomegalovirus exposure and HLA in healthy donors. The assay was immunoSEQ multiplex PCR, and TCRdb's table has in-frame clones only and misses some. The repertoire includes 150,000 to 250,000 clones, around 80% of them detected once, and less than 1.5% sits in the top ten. The specimen sequenced was PBMCs. These receptor sequences come from a woman aged 30 to 39 in good health and CMV-seronegative. The conserved cysteine and the conserved F or W are not part of the CDR3 here.

V	length	CDR3
TRBV14	13	ASSYTSGISYEQY
TRBV5-1	13	ASSSGAGTPGELF
TRBV11-2	11	ASSALAVNEQF
TRBV19	13	ASTYGAGASNEQF
TRBV15	15	ATSRPRFGTANEKLF
TRBV5-1	15	ASSLAYGTGRSYEQY
TRBV10-3	12	AISHQGLNTEAF
TRBV6-1	11	ASIQGAGGELF
TRBV5-4	13	ASSLARTGGGTIY
TRBV6-5	11	ASSYGRLETQY
TRBV4-1	14	ASSFMSAGVVYEQY
TRBV7-3	12	ASSADRVGSPLH
TRBV27	15	ASSPSAGGLRYNEQF
TRBV30	13	AWSPEAGVSYEQY
TRBV5-1	10	ASSYKQETQY
TRBV19	12	ASSIAFVGQPYT
TRBV30	12	AWSVTGAGETQY
TRBV5-5	13	ASSLSGLETNEQF
TRBV9	13	ASSPGQGPYNEQF
TRBV6-5	12	ASSYSGANQPQH
TRBV6-6	11	ASSYSEVTEAF
TRBV27	11	ASMGTGLTEAF
TRBV29-1	11	SVSGGAYGEQF
TRBV19	18	ASSIAGTSGGTMNTGELF
TRBV28	13	ASSQDRGLSEKLF
TRBV11-3	11	ASSPSGQGVTF
TRBV30	10	AWTIMNTEAF
TRBV6-5	13	ASSYSGRAVDGYT
TRBV27	13	ASSTGTSGGNEQF
TRBV30	11	AWTSRGNYGYT
TRBV18	15	ASSPLDLSGRNSPLH
TRBV4-1	13	ASSRTGPDSYEQY
TRBV20-1	9	SAWGAEKLF
TRBV19	14	ASSIWGQGTNYGYT
TRBV7-3	12	ASSLTRGGNTQY
TRBV29-1	12	SVARDMGGETQY
TRBV4-1	12	ASSQDLASREQY
TRBV5-1	12	ASSLGQPYNEQF
TRBV30	11	ACWRRGKDTQY
TRBV6-1	17	ASSEAGWIRGSPTDTQY
TRBV6-5	11	ASMASGANVLT
TRBV27	11	ASMGQFNSPLH
TRBV5-4	14	ASSSRRTGNLREQY
TRBV11-3	13	ASSSSIAGATEQF
TRBV19	11	ASSIVAPGELF
TRBV7-3	13	ASSLNPGGETEAF
TRBV11-2	12	ASSQQGASTEAF
TRBV19	13	ASSSRTLSQETQY
TRBV7-3	12	ASSLGVERVEQF
TRBV4-1	13	ASSQIGTGGGEQY
TRBV5-1	13	ASSSWTGIPNGYT
TRBV27	12	ASSSRGLNTEAF
TRBV5-4	13	ASSFRRAYSYEQY
TRBV10-3	15	AISEPSSGTSYNEQF
TRBV13	14	ASSLEGAEEPYEQY
TRBV4-2	15	ASSPLGAGINQETQY
TRBV4-1	13	ASSQSGQKPDTQY